This record concerns one T cell receptor (beta chain) sequence. Its specificity is unknown. CD8 cells regarded as naive lacked CD45RO, were positively chosen for CCR7, and omitted terminally differentiated effector memory CD45RA+ cells. All participating donors were Caucasian adults from Nashville, Tennessee. The CDR3 consists of 16 residues. With 3 bases removed from V and 8 bases from J, the gap between germline ends came to 20 bases. Germline assignment: CDR1 SEHNR and CDR2 FQNEAQ (reference sequence). The record originates from a study of shared clonotypes between healthy human individuals. Study-level results: Sharing of clonotypes among donors was expected to vary with sequencing depth.

Generated by immunoSEQ multiplex PCR, the TCRdb table keeps only in-frame clones and is missing some. The sample lists some 580,000 clones, 98% occurring once. This chain connects TRBV7-9 to TRBJ2-1; no reliable D call. The sample taken for sequencing was naive CD8+ T cells sorted from blood. The TCR sequence derives from a man aged 25-45 years in good health. The CDR3 is CASSFKPQVTVHEQFF. The DNA for the CDR3 is TGTGCCAGCAGCTTTAAACCTCAGGTGACTGTCCATGAGCAGTTCTTC. Full variable domain (rest looked up from reference TRBV7-9 and TRBJ2-1): DTGVSQNPRHKITKRGQNVTFRCDPISEHNRLYWYRQTLGQGPEFLTYFQNEAQLEKSRLLSDRFSAERPKGSFSTLEIQRTEQGDSAMYLCASSFKPQVTVHEQFFGPGTRLTVL.